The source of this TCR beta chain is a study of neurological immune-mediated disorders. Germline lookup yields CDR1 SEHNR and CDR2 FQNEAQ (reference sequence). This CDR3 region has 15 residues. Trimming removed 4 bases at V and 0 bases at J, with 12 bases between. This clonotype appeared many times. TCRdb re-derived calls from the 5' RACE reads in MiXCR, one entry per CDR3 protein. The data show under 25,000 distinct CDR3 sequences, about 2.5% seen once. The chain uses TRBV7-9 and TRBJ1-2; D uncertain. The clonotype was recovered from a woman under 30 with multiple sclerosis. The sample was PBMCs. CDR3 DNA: TGTGCCAGCAGCTCTAGCACAGCCGCTAACTATGGCTACACCTTC. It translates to CASSSSTAANYGYTF.